The 30 T cell receptor beta chains presented below share a single source sample, sequenced in a study of T cells in Graves' hyperthyroidism and ophthalmopathy (dated by TCRdb to the late 2010s). Preparation of the library involved multiplex PCR. The instrument given in TCRdb is Illumina HiSeq 2000. The TCR beta CDR3 regions were amplified from RNA transcripts. The first round of RT-PCR for the TCR CDR3 was performed with the HTBI primer set and the Qiagen OneStep RT-PCR kit. TCRdb's own reprocessing of the public reads used fastp at Q25 and MiXCR and kept productive beta chains. One record per CDR3 amino acid sequence lists the most common genes and DNA. Across this sample there are over 500,000 distinct CDR3 sequences, with 16% seen only once. In total, the top ten clones hold around 28% of the sample. The specimen was blood. Receptors were obtained from a woman in her 30s with Graves' ophthalmopathy.

The J gene is TRBJ1-6, the V gene TRBV15; D not certain. V dropped 5 bases and J dropped 11 bases, with 13 bases sitting between them. The CDR3 is 13 amino acids. Germline V gives CDR1 LNHNV, CDR2 YYDKDF (reference sequence). In DNA form, the CDR3 reads TGTGCCACCAGCCTCTCGCCCACAGCACCCCTCCACTTT. This gives the protein CATSLSPTAPLHF.

This clonotype was detected ten times or more. The gene calls are TRBV10-2 and TRBJ2-7; D uncertain. Germline V gene sequence: CDR1 WSHSY, CDR2 SAAADI. The CDR3 is 15 residues long. V was shortened by 2 bases and J by 0 bases, with 11 bases between the two germline ends. In DNA form, the CDR3 reads TGCGCCAGCAGTGAGGGGCGGAACCCCTCCTACGAGCAGTACTTC. Protein: CASSEGRNPSYEQYF.

The CDR3 DNA sequence: TGTGCCACCAGTGATTTGACTAGCGGGGCTGGGGCCGGGGAGCTGTTTTTT. Protein product: CATSDLTSGAGAGELFF. V usage is TRBV24-1 and J usage is TRBJ2-2, with 10 positions matching TRBD2. The ends lost 0 bases at V and 6 bases at J; junction bases unmatched: 6. Germline assignment: CDR1 KGHDR and CDR2 SFDVKD. This CDR3 has 17 residues.

Points on this clonotype: Given a much more abundant clone one base away, this may be a read error. The chain is built from TRBV20-1 and TRBJ2-3; no reliable D call. V was trimmed by 3 bases and J by 1 base, leaving 11 bases between them. The CDR3 covers 14 residues. The V gene's germline CDR1 is DFQATT and CDR2 SNEGSKA (reference sequence). The CDR3 reads CSASPNGGTDTQYF. In nucleotides, the CDR3 is TGCAGTGCTAGCCCTAACGGAGGCACAGATACGCAGTATTTT.

The genes are TRBV20-1 and TRBJ2-1; possibly TRBD2 for D (6 bases). CDR1 is DFQATT, CDR2 SNEGSKA, per germline (reference sequence). The CDR3 is 12 amino acids. The V end lost 6 bases, the J end lost 9 bases, and 15 bases lay between the germline ends. CDR3 loop: CSASIGGGEQFF. CDR3 nucleotide sequence: TGCAGTGCATCCATCGGGGGTGGTGAGCAGTTCTTC.

The V gene is TRBV12-3 or TRBV12-4, the J gene TRBJ2-3, with 9 bases fitting TRBD2. V lost 7 bases and J lost 0; bases outside the gene matches: 5. The CDR3 has 15 amino acids. CDR3 in amino acids: CASKHSGSSTDTQYF. The DNA of the CDR3 is TGTGCCAGCAAACATAGCGGGAGTAGCACAGATACGCAGTATTTT.

V is TRBV2 and J is TRBJ2-5; possible D gene TRBD1, 5 bases. V lost 8 bases and J lost 5, with 12 bases in between. CDR3 length: 12 residues. Germline CDR1 SNHLY, CDR2 FYNNEI. The CDR3 here is CASGRGWETQYF. CDR3 coding DNA: TGTGCCAGCGGAAGGGGTTGGGAGACCCAGTACTTC.

The table lists this clonotype with many counts. The chain joins TRBV19 to TRBJ2-2; tentatively, D is TRBD1 (5 bases). The germline V gene has CDR1 LNHDA and CDR2 SQIVND (reference sequence). Trimming stripped 4 bases from V and 10 bases from J, with 19 bases between. The CDR3 spans 15 residues. CDR3 coding DNA: TGTGCCAGTAGTACCCACAGACAGCCACCGGAGGAGCTGTTTTTT. Protein sequence: CASSTHRQPPEELFF.

This clonotype was found many times. This chain connects TRBV20-1 to TRBJ1-2; D uncertain. This CDR3 has 13 amino acids. Germline CDR1 is DFQATT and CDR2 is SNEGSKA (reference sequence). V dropped 4 bases and J dropped 2 bases, with 11 bases sitting between them. The CDR3 DNA sequence: TGCAGTGCTACCTCCCAAGGGAACTATGGCTACACCTTC. This gives the protein CSATSQGNYGYTF.

Notes on this clonotype: At one end the junction does not follow the germline gene, possibly because of a read error. The chain employs TRBV6-5 and TRBJ1-5; no clear D. This CDR3 region has 15 residues. From germline, CDR1 is MNHEY and CDR2 SVGAGI. CDR3 DNA sequence: TGTGCCAGCAGTTACTTTAGGAATAGCAACCAGCCCCAGCATTTT. Translating gives CASSYFRNSNQPQHF.

The chain employs TRBV4-3 and TRBJ1-1, with D unclear. V was cut by 1 base and J by 5 bases, with 14 bases left in between. The V gene's germline CDR1 is LGHNA and CDR2 YSLEER. This CDR3 region has 15 residues. CDR3 bases: TGCGCCAGCAGCCAAGGGCACTGGGTTCATACTGAAGCTTTCTTT. Its protein is CASSQGHWVHTEAFF.

This clonotype showed up just a few times. The chain links TRBV20-1 to TRBJ1-5, with D possibly TRBD1 on 6 matching bases. The CDR3 is made up of 16 amino acids. Germline V gene data show CDR1 as DFQATT and CDR2 as SNEGSKA (reference sequence). Trimming stripped 6 bases from V and 2 bases from J, with 20 bases between. CDR3 DNA: TGCAGTGCCCCCGGGGGGGGGGCCGGGGGCAATCAGCCCCAGCATTTT. This translates into CSAPGGGAGGNQPQHF.

This clonotype was detected a few times. This chain uses TRBV9 with TRBJ2-2; tentative D call: TRBD2 (6 bases). The CDR3 sequence is 16 residues long. Trimming shortened V by 0 bases and J by 1 base, and 10 bases separated the two germline ends. Germline lookup yields CDR1 SGDLS and CDR2 YYNGEE. CDR3 amino acids: CASSVELALNTGELFF. CDR3 nucleotides: TGTGCCAGCAGCGTAGAGCTAGCGCTGAACACCGGGGAGCTGTTTTTT.

The V gene is TRBV10-3, the J gene TRBJ1-5; 7 bases align to TRBD1. The CDR3 extends over 15 amino acids. The germline gives CDR1 ENHRY, CDR2 SYGVKD. The junction had 9 bases not matched to a gene; V was cut back by 4 bases and J by 6 bases. The DNA for the CDR3 is TGTGCCATCAGTGCGACAGGGAAGGGGTCTCAGCCCCAGCATTTT. Encoded protein: CAISATGKGSQPQHF.

This clonotype was counted many times. A read error may account for a junction end that differs from germline. The chain has TRBV12-3 or TRBV12-4 and TRBJ2-7; 10 nucleotides align to TRBD2. This CDR3 has 14 amino acids. CDR3 sequence: CASRLAGGRDEQYF. CDR3 nucleotide sequence: TGTGCCAGCAGGTTAGCGGGAGGTAGGGACGAGCAGTACTTC.

This clonotype was picked up many times. The V call is TRBV6-1, the J call TRBJ2-7; D assignment may be TRBD1 or TRBD2 (5 bases each). CDR3 length: 14 residues. The germline V and J ends were trimmed by 1 base and 6 bases, with 13 bases remaining between them. From germline, CDR1 is MNHNS and CDR2 SASEGT. The CDR3 loop reads CASSEGTGRAEQYF. The CDR3 nucleotides are TGTGCCAGCAGTGAAGGAACGGGGCGGGCCGAGCAGTACTTC.

At least ten counts were recorded for this clonotype. The J gene is TRBJ2-7, the V gene TRBV28, with D possibly being TRBD1 or TRBD2 (7 bases each). V was clipped by 4 bases and J by 6 bases, with 19 bases between them. This CDR3 has 15 residues. Germline-derived CDR1 and CDR2 are MDHEN and SYDVKM. The CDR3 loop reads CASSSRQGGQSEQYF. In nucleotides, the CDR3 is TGTGCCAGCAGTTCCCGACAGGGAGGGCAGTCCGAGCAGTACTTC.

Concerning this clonotype: One junction end does not reproduce the germline sequence, and a read error may be involved. The chain uses TRBV20-1 and TRBJ2-1; 7 bases align to TRBD2. The length of the CDR3 is 11 residues. Germline values: CDR1 DFQATT, CDR2 SNEGSKA (reference sequence). The CDR3 is CSASLADLRLF. The CDR3, as DNA: TGCAGTGCTAGCCTAGCGGACTTACGACTCTTC.

This clonotype was counted ten times or more. The chain is built from TRBV18 and TRBJ1-4; D gene uncertain. The V and J ends lost 2 bases and 7 bases respectively, with 14 bases between them. The germline V gene encodes CDR1 KGHSH and CDR2 LQKENI. This CDR3 region has 15 residues. CDR3 in amino acids: CASSPDPPPVEKLFF. CDR3 nucleotide sequence: TGTGCCAGCTCACCAGACCCCCCTCCTGTTGAAAAACTGTTTTTT.

This clonotype was seen a handful of times. The chain employs TRBV6-5 and TRBJ2-2; 9 nucleotides agree with TRBD2. Germline trimming cut 0 bases from V and 6 bases from J; bases unmatched to any gene: 5. Germline CDR1 is MNHEY and CDR2 is SVGAGI. The CDR3 extends over 16 amino acids. As DNA, the CDR3 is TGTGCCAGCAGTTACTCAGCGGGAGGTGGTGCCGGGGAGCTGTTTTTT. Residues: CASSYSAGGGAGELFF.

This clonotype was detected ten times or more. The chain is built from TRBV5-5 and TRBJ2-1, with 7 bases lining up with TRBD2. CDR3 size: 14 residues. The germline CDR1 and CDR2 sequences are SGHKS and YYEKEE (reference sequence). The junction had 5 bases not matched to a gene; V was cut back by 1 base and J by 7 bases. The CDR3 loop is CASSLTAGSNEQFF. The CDR3 region has the DNA TGTGCCAGCAGCTTGACAGCGGGATCAAATGAGCAGTTCTTC.

There are a few counts of this clonotype. The chain carries TRBV12-5 and TRBJ2-7, with D perhaps matching TRBD1 or TRBD2 (5 bases each). Germline V gene sequence: CDR1 LGHNT, CDR2 FRNRAP. This CDR3 has 15 amino acids. Trimming shortened V by 3 bases and J by 3 bases, and 15 bases separated the two germline ends. The CDR3 loop is CASGLGSGPFYEQYF. As DNA, the CDR3 is TGTGCTAGTGGTTTAGGCTCGGGGCCCTTCTACGAGCAGTACTTC.

This clonotype was found many times. This chain uses TRBV10-3 with TRBJ2-6; 10 bases map to TRBD1. This CDR3 is built from 15 residues. V shed 7 bases, J shed 2 bases, and the junction held 2 bases outside the gene matches. Germline-derived CDR1 and CDR2 are ENHRY and SYGVKD. The CDR3 protein is CAINDRGPGANVLTF. The CDR3 bases are TGTGCCATCAATGACAGGGGGCCTGGGGCCAACGTCCTGACTTTC.

This clonotype showed up many times. V gene TRBV7-2 combines with J gene TRBJ2-5; TRBD2 matches 10 bases. Germline V gives CDR1 SGHTA, CDR2 FQGNSA. The V gene end was trimmed by 5 bases and the J gene end by 0 bases; junction bases not matched to a gene: 6. The CDR3 length is 16 residues. DNA for the CDR3: TGTGCCAGCAGCACCCCCGGACTAGCGGACCAAGAGACCCAGTACTTC. The encoded protein is CASSTPGLADQETQYF.

At least ten counts were recorded for this clonotype. The J gene is TRBJ2-3, the V gene TRBV7-2; 11 bases map to TRBD1. Germline loops: CDR1 SGHTA, CDR2 FQGNSA. The V segment lost 5 bases and the J segment 5 bases; nucleotides outside the gene matches: 9. The CDR3 consists of 16 residues. CDR3: CASSPARTGGKDTQYF. CDR3 sequence (DNA): TGTGCCAGCAGCCCTGCTAGGACAGGGGGCAAAGATACGCAGTATTTT. The whole variable domain, remainder taken from reference TRBV7-2 and TRBJ2-3, is GAGVSQSPSNKVTEKGKDVELRCDPISGHTALYWYRQSLGQGLEFLIYFQGNSAPDKSGLPSDRFSAERTGGSVSTLTIQRTQQEDSAVYLCASSPARTGGKDTQYFGPGTRLTVL.

About this clonotype itself: One end of the junction fails to match germline, which may point to a read error. The chain's CDR3 is CASSEGGNWSNQPQHF. In DNA, the CDR3 is TGTGCCAGCAGTGAGGGGGGAAACTGGAGCAACCAGCCCCAGCATTTT. The rearrangement uses TRBV6-1 and TRBJ1-5; tentative D call: TRBD1 (5 bases). Germline lookup yields CDR1 MNHNS and CDR2 SASEGT. The CDR3 runs to 16 residues.

The chain employs TRBV25-1 and TRBJ2-5, with D maybe TRBD1 (5 bases). Trimming removed 4 bases at V and 5 bases at J, with 14 bases between. Germline CDR1 MGHDK, CDR2 SYGVNS. This CDR3 has 14 residues. The chain's CDR3 is CASSVQGGVETQYF. DNA of the CDR3: TGTGCCAGCAGTGTCCAGGGTGGGGTGGAGACCCAGTACTTC.

The table lists this clonotype with a few counts. The chain couples TRBV28 to TRBJ1-1; D unresolved. The CDR3 has 12 amino acids. Deletions cut 7 bases from V and 8 bases from J, with 14 bases between. CDR1 MDHEN and CDR2 SYDVKM come from the germline V gene. The CDR3: CASTLTGYEAFF. The CDR3 region has the DNA TGTGCCAGCACCTTGACGGGTTACGAAGCTTTCTTT.

This clonotype appeared a few times. The chain's CDR3 is CATRKPNTGELFF. DNA for the CDR3: TGTGCCACCCGGAAACCGAACACCGGGGAGCTGTTTTTT. The V call is TRBV24-1, the J call TRBJ2-2; D unresolved. Trimming left V 9 bases short and J 0 bases short, with 7 bases between. The CDR3 is made up of 13 amino acids. CDR1 KGHDR and CDR2 SFDVKD come from the germline V gene.

This clonotype was seen many times. J is TRBJ2-5 and V is TRBV6-1; tentative D call: TRBD2 (5 bases). Trimming removed 3 bases from V and 7 bases from J, with 15 bases in between. The germline V gene encodes CDR1 MNHNS and CDR2 SASEGT. The CDR3 has 14 residues. CDR3 nucleotide sequence: TGTGCCAGCAGTGAGATAAGCGGACTTGGGACCCAGTACTTC. It encodes CASSEISGLGTQYF.